The rows below give T cell receptor beta chains drawn from one sample of a study of vaccination effects on CD4 cells after COVID-19. Antigens of these TCRs are unknown. The assay was immunoSEQ multiplex PCR, and TCRdb's table has in-frame clones only and misses some. The sample includes 20,000 or so clones, 65% to 80% of them seen just once. Sequenced material: CD4+ T cells from PBMCs cultured with HCoV-NL63 spike peptides, taken before COVID-19 vaccination. All receptors come from a human donor who received a COVID-19 vaccine. CDR3s include the opening cysteine and the closing phenylalanine or tryptophan. The order of the fields is clone size, V gene, J gene, D gene, CDR3 DNA, CDR3 protein. The D gene is left open where the match is weak. Rows give clone size only sometimes, using once, few, many, or a class for an expanded clone.

abundance: NA
v_gene: TRBV27
j_gene: TRBJ2-1
d_gene: TRBD2
CDR3nt: TGTGCCAGCCGATTCTCTAGCGGGGGGGCTTCCTACAATGAGCAGTTCTTC
CDR3aa: CASRFSSGGASYNEQFF

abundance: few
v_gene: TRBV11-2
j_gene: TRBJ1-2
d_gene: NA
CDR3nt: TGTGCCAGCACCTTAGGAGGGGCAGGCAACTATGGCTACACCTTC
CDR3aa: CASTLGGAGNYGYTF

abundance: once
v_gene: TRBV12-3/TRBV12-4
j_gene: TRBJ1-2
d_gene: NA
CDR3nt: TGTGCCAGCAGTTTGGGGGGCTCTGAAGGCTACACCTTC
CDR3aa: CASSLGGSEGYTF

abundance: NA
v_gene: TRBV18
j_gene: TRBJ2-5
d_gene: NA
CDR3nt: TGTGCCAGCTCAGAGGGGGTACGAGGCCAGTACTTC
CDR3aa: CASSEGVRGQYF

abundance: NA
v_gene: TRBV9
j_gene: TRBJ1-1
d_gene: NA
CDR3nt: TGTGCCAGCAGCTACGGAGACACTGAAGCTTTCTTT
CDR3aa: CASSYGDTEAFF

abundance: once
v_gene: TRBV18
j_gene: TRBJ1-6
d_gene: TRBD1
CDR3nt: TGTGCCAGCTCACCTGTTCCATTAGGGACAGGGGGCCGTTCACCCCTCCACTTT
CDR3aa: CASSPVPLGTGGRSPLHF

abundance: NA
v_gene: TRBV14
j_gene: TRBJ1-6
d_gene: NA
CDR3nt: TGTGCCAGCAGCCAAGCGGGGGCTGTAAATAATTCACCCCTCCACTTT
CDR3aa: CASSQAGAVNNSPLHF

abundance: NA
v_gene: TRBV12-3/TRBV12-4
j_gene: TRBJ2-5
d_gene: NA
CDR3nt: TGTGCCAGCAGTTTGCAGGGTCAAGAGACCCAGTACTTC
CDR3aa: CASSLQGQETQYF

abundance: NA
v_gene: TRBV19
j_gene: TRBJ2-7
d_gene: TRBD2
CDR3nt: TGTGCCAGTAGTATAAGGGAGGGATCCTACGAGCAGTACTTC
CDR3aa: CASSIREGSYEQYF

abundance: NA
v_gene: TRBV7-8
j_gene: TRBJ1-3
d_gene: NA
CDR3nt: TGTGCCAGCATCCTCTCGAGGGGGGAAGACACCATATATTTT
CDR3aa: CASILSRGEDTIYF

abundance: NA
v_gene: TRBV3-1/TRBV3-2
j_gene: TRBJ1-2
d_gene: NA
CDR3nt: TGTGCCAGCAGCCAAAGGGGCGGCTATGGCTACACCTTC
CDR3aa: CASSQRGGYGYTF

abundance: NA
v_gene: TRBV5-1
j_gene: TRBJ2-5
d_gene: NA
CDR3nt: TGCGCCAGCAGCTTAAGGGGGTTCGGGGAGACCCAGTACTTC
CDR3aa: CASSLRGFGETQYF

abundance: NA
v_gene: TRBV11-3
j_gene: TRBJ2-7
d_gene: NA
CDR3nt: TGTGCCAGCAGCCCCCAGGGAATCCACGAGCAGTACTTC
CDR3aa: CASSPQGIHEQYF

abundance: NA
v_gene: TRBV27
j_gene: TRBJ1-2
d_gene: NA
CDR3nt: TGTGCCAGCAGTTTATCTGGACAGACAGGAGACTATGGCTACACCTTC
CDR3aa: CASSLSGQTGDYGYTF

abundance: once
v_gene: TRBV9
j_gene: TRBJ1-2
d_gene: NA
CDR3nt: TGTGCCAGCAGCGAGGCAGACCTCTATGGCTACACCTTC
CDR3aa: CASSEADLYGYTF

abundance: NA
v_gene: TRBV14
j_gene: TRBJ2-1
d_gene: NA
CDR3nt: TGTGCCAGCAGCCAAGGGTCAGGAGGCTACAATGAGCAGTTCTTC
CDR3aa: CASSQGSGGYNEQFF

abundance: once
v_gene: TRBV19
j_gene: TRBJ2-3
d_gene: NA
CDR3nt: TGTGCCAGTAGTATAGAAGGCCCCACGACGGCGGGGAGCACAGATACGCAGTATTTT
CDR3aa: CASSIEGPTTAGSTDTQYF

abundance: NA
v_gene: TRBV27
j_gene: TRBJ2-5
d_gene: NA
CDR3nt: TGTGCCAGCAGTTTATCGACCCTCGGTGAGACCCAGTACTTC
CDR3aa: CASSLSTLGETQYF

abundance: NA
v_gene: TRBV19
j_gene: TRBJ2-1
d_gene: TRBD2
CDR3nt: TGTGCCAGTACCCTCCAGCGGGGGGGCCGTTATGAGCAGTTCTTC
CDR3aa: CASTLQRGGRYEQFF

abundance: few
v_gene: TRBV6-5
j_gene: TRBJ1-2
d_gene: TRBD1
CDR3nt: TGTGCCATCTCTTCGGGACAGGGGGCGCCTGGCTACACCTTC
CDR3aa: CAISSGQGAPGYTF

abundance: NA
v_gene: TRBV4-1
j_gene: TRBJ1-4
d_gene: NA
CDR3nt: TGCGCCAGCAGCCAAGATCCAGGGACGAATGAAAAACTGTTTTTT
CDR3aa: CASSQDPGTNEKLFF

abundance: once
v_gene: TRBV18
j_gene: TRBJ2-1
d_gene: NA
CDR3nt: TGTGCCAGCTCACTGACAGAGTACAATGAGCAGTTCTTC
CDR3aa: CASSLTEYNEQFF

abundance: NA
v_gene: TRBV7-9
j_gene: TRBJ2-1
d_gene: TRBD2
CDR3nt: TGTGCCAGCAGCCAAGGACTAGTTGATGAGCAGTTCTTC
CDR3aa: CASSQGLVDEQFF

abundance: NA
v_gene: TRBV10-3
j_gene: TRBJ2-7
d_gene: TRBD1
CDR3nt: TGTGCCATCAGTGAGTCACAGGACAGGGGGCACGAGCAGTACTTC
CDR3aa: CAISESQDRGHEQYF

abundance: NA
v_gene: TRBV10-1
j_gene: TRBJ2-1
d_gene: TRBD1
CDR3nt: TGCGCCAGCAGTAGACAGGGGACCTACAATGAGCAGTTCTTC
CDR3aa: CASSRQGTYNEQFF

abundance: NA
v_gene: TRBV7-8
j_gene: TRBJ2-7
d_gene: TRBD2
CDR3nt: TGTGCCAGCAGCTTAGTTTACGGGACTAGCGGTGCCTACGAGCAGTACTTC
CDR3aa: CASSLVYGTSGAYEQYF

abundance: NA
v_gene: TRBV18
j_gene: TRBJ1-4
d_gene: NA
CDR3nt: TGTGCCAGCTCACCGCCAGGGGAATGGGAAAAACTGTTTTTT
CDR3aa: CASSPPGEWEKLFF

abundance: few
v_gene: TRBV11-1
j_gene: TRBJ2-2
d_gene: NA
CDR3nt: TGTGCCAGCAGCACCAAATTCGTCCGGAACACCGGGGAGCTGTTTTTT
CDR3aa: CASSTKFVRNTGELFF

abundance: NA
v_gene: TRBV3-1/TRBV3-2
j_gene: TRBJ2-7
d_gene: TRBD1
CDR3nt: TGTGCCAGCAGCTATAGGACAGGCGGGTCTGACGAGCAGTACTTC
CDR3aa: CASSYRTGGSDEQYF

abundance: NA
v_gene: TRBV5-1
j_gene: TRBJ2-7
d_gene: TRBD2
CDR3nt: TGCGCCAGCAGCTCGGGACTAGCCCCACTCGAGCAGTACTTC
CDR3aa: CASSSGLAPLEQYF

abundance: once
v_gene: TRBV29-1
j_gene: TRBJ2-7
d_gene: NA
CDR3nt: TGCAGCGTTGAAGATCTGGGCCGCGAGCAGTACTTC
CDR3aa: CSVEDLGREQYF

abundance: NA
v_gene: TRBV7-2
j_gene: TRBJ2-5
d_gene: NA
CDR3nt: TGTGCCAGCAGCCCCAGGCAAGAGACCCAGTACTTC
CDR3aa: CASSPRQETQYF

abundance: NA
v_gene: TRBV24-1
j_gene: TRBJ1-4
d_gene: TRBD1
CDR3nt: TGTGCCACCAGTGAGGGACAGATTGCAACTAATGAAAAACTGTTTTTT
CDR3aa: CATSEGQIATNEKLFF

abundance: NA
v_gene: TRBV19
j_gene: TRBJ1-5
d_gene: TRBD1
CDR3nt: TGTGCCAGTAGCAAACAGGGACAGGGCCTCAATCAGCCCCAGCATTTT
CDR3aa: CASSKQGQGLNQPQHF

abundance: few
v_gene: TRBV12-5
j_gene: TRBJ2-3
d_gene: NA
CDR3nt: TGTGCTAGTGGTTTGCGACCGGGATCGACTTACACAGATACGCAGTATTTT
CDR3aa: CASGLRPGSTYTDTQYF

abundance: NA
v_gene: TRBV19
j_gene: TRBJ1-1
d_gene: NA
CDR3nt: TGTGCCAGTAGTATCGGGACGCTCCGTCGGAACACTGAAGCTTTCTTT
CDR3aa: CASSIGTLRRNTEAFF

abundance: NA
v_gene: TRBV3-1/TRBV3-2
j_gene: TRBJ2-7
d_gene: TRBD2
CDR3nt: TGTGCCAGCAGCCAATTAGGAGCGGGAGGGCCGTGGGAGCAGTACTTC
CDR3aa: CASSQLGAGGPWEQYF

abundance: once
v_gene: TRBV12-5
j_gene: TRBJ1-3
d_gene: NA
CDR3nt: TGTGCTAGTGCCAATCAAACCGGGGTGAGGGGAAACACCATATATTTT
CDR3aa: CASANQTGVRGNTIYF

abundance: NA
v_gene: TRBV4-2
j_gene: TRBJ1-4
d_gene: TRBD1
CDR3nt: TGTGCCAGCAGCTTACCGGGACAGGGGCTCCTGGTCGGTGAAAAACTGTTTTTT
CDR3aa: CASSLPGQGLLVGEKLFF

abundance: NA
v_gene: TRBV18
j_gene: TRBJ1-1
d_gene: NA
CDR3nt: TGTGCCAGCTCACCGGAGGATGCAGCGACTGAAGCTTTCTTT
CDR3aa: CASSPEDAATEAFF

abundance: NA
v_gene: TRBV6-1
j_gene: TRBJ1-2
d_gene: NA
CDR3nt: TGTGCCAGCAGTGAAGTGTCGGCCACAAGACTCTATGGCTACACCTTC
CDR3aa: CASSEVSATRLYGYTF

abundance: NA
v_gene: TRBV12-3/TRBV12-4
j_gene: TRBJ1-2
d_gene: TRBD1
CDR3nt: TGTGCCAGCAGTGGAGACAGGGTATCCGGCTACACCTTC
CDR3aa: CASSGDRVSGYTF

abundance: once
v_gene: TRBV19
j_gene: TRBJ2-7
d_gene: TRBD2
CDR3nt: TGTGCCAGTAGTAGAGGACTAGCATTAACGGGGGAGCAGTACTTC
CDR3aa: CASSRGLALTGEQYF

abundance: NA
v_gene: TRBV5-1
j_gene: TRBJ2-5
d_gene: NA
CDR3nt: TGCGCCAGCAGCTTGGCCGGGACTCCAGAAGAGACCCAGTACTTC
CDR3aa: CASSLAGTPEETQYF

abundance: NA
v_gene: TRBV3-1/TRBV3-2
j_gene: TRBJ2-7
d_gene: NA
CDR3nt: TGTGCCAGCAGCCAAGAGAGGGAGGACCCAACCACCGAGCAGTACTTC
CDR3aa: CASSQEREDPTTEQYF

abundance: NA
v_gene: TRBV11-3
j_gene: TRBJ2-5
d_gene: TRBD2
CDR3nt: TGTGCCAGCAGCTTAGGGGTAGCGGGAGGAGGCCAAGAGACCCAGTACTTC
CDR3aa: CASSLGVAGGGQETQYF

abundance: NA
v_gene: TRBV5-1
j_gene: TRBJ2-1
d_gene: NA
CDR3nt: TGCGCCAGCAGCTTGGGGAGTGTTATGGATGAGCAGTTCTTC
CDR3aa: CASSLGSVMDEQFF

abundance: NA
v_gene: TRBV25-1
j_gene: TRBJ1-1
d_gene: NA
CDR3nt: TGTGCCAGCAGTGAAATATCACCCCGAGGGGGGTCTGAAGCTTTCTTT
CDR3aa: CASSEISPRGGSEAFF